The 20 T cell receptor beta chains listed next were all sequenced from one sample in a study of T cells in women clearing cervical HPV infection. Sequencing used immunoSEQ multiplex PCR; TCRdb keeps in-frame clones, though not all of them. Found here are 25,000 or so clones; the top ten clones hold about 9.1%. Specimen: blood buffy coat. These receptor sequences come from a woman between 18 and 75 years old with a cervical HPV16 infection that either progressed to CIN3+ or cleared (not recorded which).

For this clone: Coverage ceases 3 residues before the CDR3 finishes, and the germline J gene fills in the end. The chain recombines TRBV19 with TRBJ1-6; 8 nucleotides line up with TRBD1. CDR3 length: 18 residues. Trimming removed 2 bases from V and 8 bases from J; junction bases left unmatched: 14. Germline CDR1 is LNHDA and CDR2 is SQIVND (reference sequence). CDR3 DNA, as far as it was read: TGTGCCAGTAGTATAAAGCGGGTCAGGGGGCTTTGGGATTCACCC. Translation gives CASSIKRVRGLWDSP. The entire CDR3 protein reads CASSIKRVRGLWDSPLHF.

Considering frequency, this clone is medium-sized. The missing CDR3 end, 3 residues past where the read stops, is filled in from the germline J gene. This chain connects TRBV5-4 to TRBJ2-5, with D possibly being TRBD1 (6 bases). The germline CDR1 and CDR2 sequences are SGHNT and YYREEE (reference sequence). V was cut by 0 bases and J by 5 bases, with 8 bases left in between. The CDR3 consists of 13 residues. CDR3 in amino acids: CASSLEQGETQYF. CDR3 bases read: TGTGCCAGCAGCTTGGAACAGGGTGAGACC.

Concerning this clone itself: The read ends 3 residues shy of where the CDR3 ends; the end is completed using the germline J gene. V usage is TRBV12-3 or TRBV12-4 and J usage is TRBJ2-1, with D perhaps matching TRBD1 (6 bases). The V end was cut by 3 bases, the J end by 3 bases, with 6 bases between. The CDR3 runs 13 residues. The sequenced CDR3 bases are TGTGCCAGCAGTTTGACAGGCTACAATGAG. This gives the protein CASSLTGYNE. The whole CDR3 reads CASSLTGYNEQFF.

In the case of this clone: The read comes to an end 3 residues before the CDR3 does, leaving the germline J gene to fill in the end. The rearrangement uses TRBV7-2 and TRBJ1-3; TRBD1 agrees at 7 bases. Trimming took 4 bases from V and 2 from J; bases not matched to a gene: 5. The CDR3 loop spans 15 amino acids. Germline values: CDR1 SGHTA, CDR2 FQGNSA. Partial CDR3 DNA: TGTGCCAGCAGCTCCCCAGGGGGTACTGGAAACACC. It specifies CASSSPGGTGNT. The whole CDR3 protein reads CASSSPGGTGNTIYF.

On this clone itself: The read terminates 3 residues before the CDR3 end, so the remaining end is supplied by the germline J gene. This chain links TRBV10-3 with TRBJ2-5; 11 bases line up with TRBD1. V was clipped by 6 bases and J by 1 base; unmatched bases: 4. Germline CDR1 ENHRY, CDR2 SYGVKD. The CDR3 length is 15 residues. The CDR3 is CAISHGTGGQETQYF. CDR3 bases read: TGTGCCATCAGCCACGGGACAGGGGGCCAAGAGACC.

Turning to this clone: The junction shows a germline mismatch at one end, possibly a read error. CDR3 DNA, as far as it was read: TGTTCCAGCAGCACCACCGTACGGGTTGGC. Protein: CSSSTTVRVG. The full CDR3 protein is CSSSTTVRVGYTF. The chain couples TRBV7-9 to TRBJ1-2; D is uncertain. The read terminates 3 residues before the CDR3 end, so the remaining end is supplied by the germline J gene. CDR1 and CDR2 (germline): SEHNR, FQNEAQ (reference sequence). The length of the CDR3 is 13 residues. Drawing the rest from reference TRBV7-9 and TRBJ1-2, the complete variable domain is DTGVSQNPRHKITKRGQNVTFRCDPISEHNRLYWYRQTLGQGPEFLTYFQNEAQLEKSRLLSDRFSAERPKGSFSTLEIQRTEQGDSAMYLCSSSTTVRVGYTFGSGTRLTVV.

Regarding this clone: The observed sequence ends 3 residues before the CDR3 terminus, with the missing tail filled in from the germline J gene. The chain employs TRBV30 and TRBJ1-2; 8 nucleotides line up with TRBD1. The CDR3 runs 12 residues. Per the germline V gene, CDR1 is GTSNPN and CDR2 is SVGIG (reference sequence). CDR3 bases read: TGTGCCTGGAGTGCGGGACAGGCGGGC. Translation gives CAWSAGQAG. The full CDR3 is CAWSAGQAGYTF.

Partial CDR3 DNA: TGCGCCAGCAGCCATCGGACAGAGAGGGCCTCCTATAATTCACCC. Its protein product is CASSHRTERASYNSP. The CDR3 as a whole reads CASSHRTERASYNSPLHF. The chain joins TRBV4-1 to TRBJ1-6, with D maybe TRBD1 (6 bases). From the germline J gene comes the end of the CDR3, since the read stops 3 residues before it. This CDR3 contains 18 residues. V dropped 3 bases and J dropped 0 bases, with 15 bases sitting between them. The germline V gene has CDR1 MGHRA and CDR2 YSYEKL.

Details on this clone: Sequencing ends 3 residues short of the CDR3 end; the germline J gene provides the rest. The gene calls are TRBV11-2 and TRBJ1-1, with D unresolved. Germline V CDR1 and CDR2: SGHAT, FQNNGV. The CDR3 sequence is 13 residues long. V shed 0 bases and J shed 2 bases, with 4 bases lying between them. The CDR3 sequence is CASSLDPNTEAFF. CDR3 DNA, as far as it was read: TGTGCCAGCAGCTTAGACCCAAACACTGAA.

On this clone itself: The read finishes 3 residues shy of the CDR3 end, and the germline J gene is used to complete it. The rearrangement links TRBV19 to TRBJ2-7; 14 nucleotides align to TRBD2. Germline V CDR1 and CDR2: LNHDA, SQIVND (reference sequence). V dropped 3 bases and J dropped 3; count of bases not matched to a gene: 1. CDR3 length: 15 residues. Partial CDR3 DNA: TGTGCCAGTAGTATGGGACTAGCGGGAGTCTACGAG. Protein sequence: CASSMGLAGVYE. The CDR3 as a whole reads CASSMGLAGVYEQYF. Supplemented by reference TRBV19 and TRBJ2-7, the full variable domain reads DGGITQSPKYLFRKEGQNVTLSCEQNLNHDAMYWYRQDPGQGLRLIYYSQIVNDFQKGDIAEGYSVSREKKESFPLTVTSAQKNPTAFYLCASSMGLAGVYEQYFGPGTRLTVT.

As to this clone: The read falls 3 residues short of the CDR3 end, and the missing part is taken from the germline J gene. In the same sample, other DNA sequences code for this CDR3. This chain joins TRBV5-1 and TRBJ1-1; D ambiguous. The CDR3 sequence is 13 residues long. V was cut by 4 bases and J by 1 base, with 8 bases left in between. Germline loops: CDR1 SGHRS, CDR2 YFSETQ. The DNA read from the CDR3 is TGCGCCAGCAGCCTGAGGTCGAACACTGAA. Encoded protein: CASSLRSNTE. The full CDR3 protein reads CASSLRSNTEAFF.

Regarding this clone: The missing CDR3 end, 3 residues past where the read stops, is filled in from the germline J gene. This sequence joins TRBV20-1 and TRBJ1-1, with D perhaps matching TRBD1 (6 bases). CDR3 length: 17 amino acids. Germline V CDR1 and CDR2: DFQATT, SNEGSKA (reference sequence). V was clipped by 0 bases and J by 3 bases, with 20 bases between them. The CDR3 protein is CSARDIPRGVFDTEAFF. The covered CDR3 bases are TGCAGTGCTAGAGATATTCCCAGGGGCGTATTCGACACTGAA.

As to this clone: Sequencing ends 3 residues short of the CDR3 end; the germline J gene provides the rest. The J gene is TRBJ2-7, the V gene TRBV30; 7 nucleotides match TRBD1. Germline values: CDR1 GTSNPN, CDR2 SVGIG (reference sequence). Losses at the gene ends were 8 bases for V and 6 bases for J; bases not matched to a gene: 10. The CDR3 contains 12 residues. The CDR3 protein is CATDREGVEQYF. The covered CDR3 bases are TGTGCCACAGACAGGGAAGGTGTCGAG.

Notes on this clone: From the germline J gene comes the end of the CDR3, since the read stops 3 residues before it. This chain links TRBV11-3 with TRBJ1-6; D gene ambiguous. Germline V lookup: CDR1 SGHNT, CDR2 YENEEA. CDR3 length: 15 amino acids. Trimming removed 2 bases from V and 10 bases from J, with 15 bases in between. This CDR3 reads CASSLSGRVGSPLHF. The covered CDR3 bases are TGTGCCAGCAGCTTATCTGGGCGGGTCGGGTCACCC.

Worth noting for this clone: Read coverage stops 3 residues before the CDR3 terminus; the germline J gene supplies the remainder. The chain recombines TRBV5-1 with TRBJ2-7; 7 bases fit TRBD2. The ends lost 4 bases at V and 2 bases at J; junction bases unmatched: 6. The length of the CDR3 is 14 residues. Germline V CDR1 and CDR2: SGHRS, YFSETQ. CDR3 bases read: TGCGCCAGCAGCGGAGGACTAGGTACCTACGAG. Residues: CASSGGLGTYE. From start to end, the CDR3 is CASSGGLGTYEQYF.

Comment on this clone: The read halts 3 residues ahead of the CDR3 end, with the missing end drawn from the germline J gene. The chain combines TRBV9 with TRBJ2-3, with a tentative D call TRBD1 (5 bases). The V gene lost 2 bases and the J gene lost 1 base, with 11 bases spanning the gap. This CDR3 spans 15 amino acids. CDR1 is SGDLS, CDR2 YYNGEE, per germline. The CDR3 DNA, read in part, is TGTGCCAGCAGCGTCGTGTGGGGCGGCACAGATACG. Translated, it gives CASSVVWGGTDT. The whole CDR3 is CASSVVWGGTDTQYF.

CDR3 bases read: TGCAGTGCTAGCCTAAACGGGAGGGGGAATGAAAAA. This gives the protein CSASLNGRGNEK. In full, the CDR3 reads CSASLNGRGNEKLFF. The V gene is TRBV20-1, the J gene TRBJ1-4, with D perhaps TRBD1 (6 bases). The read finishes 3 residues shy of the CDR3 end, and the germline J gene is used to complete it. The CDR3 contains 15 residues. Per germline, CDR1 DFQATT and CDR2 SNEGSKA (reference sequence). Trimming pared 3 bases from V and 5 bases from J, leaving 16 bases between.

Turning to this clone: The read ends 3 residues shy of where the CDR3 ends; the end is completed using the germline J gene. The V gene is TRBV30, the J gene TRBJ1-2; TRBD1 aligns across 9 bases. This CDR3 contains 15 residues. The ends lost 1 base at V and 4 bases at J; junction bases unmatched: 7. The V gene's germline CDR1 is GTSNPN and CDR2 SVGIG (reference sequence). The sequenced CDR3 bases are TGTGCCTGGAGTGCACAGGGGGCGCGTAGCTATGGC. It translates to CAWSAQGARSYG. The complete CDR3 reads CAWSAQGARSYGYTF.

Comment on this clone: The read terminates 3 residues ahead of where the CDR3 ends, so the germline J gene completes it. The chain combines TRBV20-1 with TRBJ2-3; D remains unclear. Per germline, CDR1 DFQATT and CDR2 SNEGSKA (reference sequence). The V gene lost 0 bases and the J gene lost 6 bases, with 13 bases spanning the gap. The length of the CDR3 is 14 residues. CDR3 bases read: TGCAGTGCTAGAGATCCGCTCTCCGGGGATACG. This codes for CSARDPLSGDT. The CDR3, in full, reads CSARDPLSGDTQYF.

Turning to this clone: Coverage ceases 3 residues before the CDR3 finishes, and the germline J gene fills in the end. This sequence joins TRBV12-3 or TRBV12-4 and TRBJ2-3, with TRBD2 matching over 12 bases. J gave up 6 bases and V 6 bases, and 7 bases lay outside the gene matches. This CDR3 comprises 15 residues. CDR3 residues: CASRPTSGGRDTQYF. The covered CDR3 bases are TGTGCCAGCAGGCCTACTAGCGGGGGGCGGGATACG.